Included here is one TCR beta chain sequence, with context. This sample was taken from a study of blood T cell repertoires in COVID-19. As for the study in general: Some COVID-19 samples were acute and others convalescent; all came from the United States, Italy and Spain. In each case, the material was cDNA or gDNA derived from T cells, B-cell-depleted T cells, or PBMCs.

Under the authors' procedure: Amplification of reference gene primers was used by the study to estimate nucleated cell counts. The protocol was immunoSEQ multiplex PCR, while the TCRdb copy is restricted to in-frame clones and leaves out a portion. V and J calls and clone size are given by that table; D and trimming were obtained from the DNA. The sample contains a few hundred thousand clones, 88% of which appear only once. The Seattle patients, enrolled during active infection, were followed longitudinally. The V gene lost 5 bases and the J gene lost 3 bases, with 14 bases spanning the gap. Germline CDR1 is SGHTA and CDR2 is FQGNSA. The CDR3 loop spans 14 amino acids.

The chain couples TRBV7-2 to TRBJ2-7; D may be TRBD2 (6 bases). Sequenced input: peripheral blood. The origin of this receptor is a woman in her 30s with COVID-19, enrolled during active disease. The CDR3 reads CASSPGRTRYEQYF. CDR3 coding DNA: TGTGCCAGCAGCCCAGGGAGGACCCGCTACGAGCAGTACTTC.